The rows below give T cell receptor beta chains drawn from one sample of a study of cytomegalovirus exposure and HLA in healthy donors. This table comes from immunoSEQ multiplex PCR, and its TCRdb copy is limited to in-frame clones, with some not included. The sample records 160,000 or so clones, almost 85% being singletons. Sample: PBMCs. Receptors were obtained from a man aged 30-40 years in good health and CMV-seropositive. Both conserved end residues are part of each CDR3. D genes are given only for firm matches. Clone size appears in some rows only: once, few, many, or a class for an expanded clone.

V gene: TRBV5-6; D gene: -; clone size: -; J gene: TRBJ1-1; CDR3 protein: CASSLFLTGLNTEAFF; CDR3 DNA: TGTGCCAGCAGCCTCTTCCTTACAGGGTTGAACACTGAAGCTTTCTTT
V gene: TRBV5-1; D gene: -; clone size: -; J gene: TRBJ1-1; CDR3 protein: CASSLDPQGTEAFF; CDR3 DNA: TGCGCCAGCAGCTTGGATCCCCAGGGCACTGAAGCTTTCTTT
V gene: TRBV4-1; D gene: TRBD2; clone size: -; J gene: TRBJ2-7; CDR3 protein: CASSQAPGLAQYEQYF; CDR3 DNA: TGCGCCAGCAGCCAAGCCCCGGGACTAGCGCAGTACGAGCAGTACTTC
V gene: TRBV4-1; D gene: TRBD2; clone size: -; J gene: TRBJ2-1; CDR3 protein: CASSPGGSYNEQFF; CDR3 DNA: TGCGCCAGCAGCCCGGGAGGGTCGTACAATGAGCAGTTCTTC
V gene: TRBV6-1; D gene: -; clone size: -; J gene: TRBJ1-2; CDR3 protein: CASRQGGISYTF; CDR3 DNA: TGTGCCAGCAGACAGGGAGGGATTAGCTACACCTTC
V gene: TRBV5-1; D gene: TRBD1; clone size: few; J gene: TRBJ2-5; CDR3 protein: CASSWTGSQYQETQYF; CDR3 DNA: TGCGCCAGCAGCTGGACAGGGTCCCAGTACCAAGAGACCCAGTACTTC
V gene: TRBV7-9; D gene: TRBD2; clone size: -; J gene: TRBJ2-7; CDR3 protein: CASSLDRSSGDSYEQYF; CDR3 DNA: TGTGCCAGCAGCTTAGACCGGTCCAGCGGGGACTCCTACGAGCAGTACTTC
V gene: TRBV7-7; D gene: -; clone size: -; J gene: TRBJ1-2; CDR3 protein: CASSLAGGAHYGYTF; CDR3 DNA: TGTGCCAGCAGCTTGGCCGGAGGGGCCCACTATGGCTACACCTTC
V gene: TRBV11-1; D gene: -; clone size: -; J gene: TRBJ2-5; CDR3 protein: CASSLQGAATHQETQYF; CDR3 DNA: TGTGCCAGCAGCTTGCAAGGGGCGGCCACCCACCAAGAGACCCAGTACTTC
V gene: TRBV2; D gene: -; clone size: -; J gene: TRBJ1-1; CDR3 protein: CASTQEQNTEAFF; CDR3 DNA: TGTGCCAGCACTCAGGAACAGAACACTGAAGCTTTCTTT
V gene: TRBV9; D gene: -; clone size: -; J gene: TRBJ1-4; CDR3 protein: CASSQSGVANEKLFF; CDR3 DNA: TGTGCCAGCAGCCAGTCAGGGGTGGCTAATGAAAAACTGTTTTTT
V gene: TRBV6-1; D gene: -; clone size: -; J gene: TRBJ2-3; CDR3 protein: CASSEARTSSTDTQYF; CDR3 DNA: TGTGCCAGCAGTGAAGCTAGGACTTCTAGCACAGATACGCAGTATTTT
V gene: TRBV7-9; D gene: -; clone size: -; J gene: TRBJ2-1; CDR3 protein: CASSFGGGEQFF; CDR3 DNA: TGTGCCAGCAGCTTTGGTGGAGGTGAGCAGTTCTTC
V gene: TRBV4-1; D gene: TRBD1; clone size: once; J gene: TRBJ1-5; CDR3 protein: CASSQGQGPGNQPQHF; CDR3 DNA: TGCGCCAGCAGCCAAGGACAGGGCCCAGGAAATCAGCCCCAGCATTTT
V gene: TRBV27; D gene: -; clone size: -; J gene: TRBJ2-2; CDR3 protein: CASSLTLAETGELFF; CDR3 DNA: TGTGCCAGCAGTTTAACACTAGCTGAAACCGGGGAGCTGTTTTTT
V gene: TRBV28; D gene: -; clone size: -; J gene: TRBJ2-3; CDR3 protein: CASSLGGTEITDTQYF; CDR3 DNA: TGTGCCAGCAGTTTAGGGGGGACAGAAATCACAGATACGCAGTATTTT
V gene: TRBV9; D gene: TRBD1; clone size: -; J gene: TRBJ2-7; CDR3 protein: CASSLGDRGLSYEQYF; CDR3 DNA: TGTGCCAGCAGTTTAGGGGACAGGGGGCTCTCCTACGAGCAGTACTTC
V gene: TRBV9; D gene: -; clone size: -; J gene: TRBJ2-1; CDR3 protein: CASSVGGSSTYNEQFF; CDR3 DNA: TGTGCCAGCAGCGTAGGGGGCAGCTCTACGTACAATGAGCAGTTCTTC
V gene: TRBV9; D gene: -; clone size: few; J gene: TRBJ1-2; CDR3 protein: CASSVEERYGYTF; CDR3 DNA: TGTGCCAGCAGCGTAGAGGAGAGGTATGGCTACACCTTC
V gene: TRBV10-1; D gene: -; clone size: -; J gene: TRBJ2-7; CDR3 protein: CASSEGRGSSYEQYF; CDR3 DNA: TGCGCCAGCAGTGAAGGTCGGGGGAGCTCCTACGAGCAGTACTTC
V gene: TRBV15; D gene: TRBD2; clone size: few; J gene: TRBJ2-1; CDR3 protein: CATSSSSGGYNEQFF; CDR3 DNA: TGTGCCACCAGCAGTTCAAGCGGGGGTTACAATGAGCAGTTCTTC
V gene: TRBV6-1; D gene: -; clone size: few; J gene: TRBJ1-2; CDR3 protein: CASSEADQFGREEPYGYTF; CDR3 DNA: TGTGCCAGCAGTGAAGCAGACCAATTCGGCAGGGAAGAACCCTATGGCTACACCTTC
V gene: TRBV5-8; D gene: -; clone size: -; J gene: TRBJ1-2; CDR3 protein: CASSFGSQRGYTF; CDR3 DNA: TGTGCCAGCAGCTTCGGCAGCCAGAGGGGCTACACCTTC
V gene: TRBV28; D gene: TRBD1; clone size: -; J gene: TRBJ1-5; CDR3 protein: CASSSDRDDNQPQHF; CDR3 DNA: TGTGCCAGCAGTTCGGACAGGGACGACAATCAGCCCCAGCATTTT
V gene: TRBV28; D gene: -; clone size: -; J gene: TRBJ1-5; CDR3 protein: CASSYGLLSNQPQHF; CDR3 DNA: TGTGCCAGCAGCTATGGACTACTTAGCAATCAGCCCCAGCATTTT
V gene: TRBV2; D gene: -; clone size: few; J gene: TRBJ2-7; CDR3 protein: CASSMVGSSYEQYF; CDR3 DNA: TGTGCCAGCTCGATGGTCGGGAGCTCCTACGAGCAGTACTTC
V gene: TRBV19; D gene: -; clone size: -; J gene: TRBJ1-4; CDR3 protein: CASSMGQGDINEKLFF; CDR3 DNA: TGTGCCAGTAGTATGGGACAAGGGGACATTAATGAAAAACTGTTTTTT
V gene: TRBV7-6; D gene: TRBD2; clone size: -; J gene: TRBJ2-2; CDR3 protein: CASSFLAGSTGELFF; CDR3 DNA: TGTGCCAGCAGCTTTCTAGCGGGGTCCACCGGGGAGCTGTTTTTT
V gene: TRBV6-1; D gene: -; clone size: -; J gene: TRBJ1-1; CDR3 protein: CASSEVPRVTEAFF; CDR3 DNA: TGTGCCAGCAGTGAGGTACCCAGGGTTACTGAAGCTTTCTTT
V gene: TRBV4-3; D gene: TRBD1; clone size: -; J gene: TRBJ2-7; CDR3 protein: CASSPGTGAYEQYF; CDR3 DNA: TGCGCCAGCAGCCCCGGGACAGGGGCCTACGAGCAGTACTTC
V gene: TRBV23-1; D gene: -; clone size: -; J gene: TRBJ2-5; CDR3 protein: CASSHGGIQETQYF; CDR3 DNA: TGCGCCAGCAGTCACGGAGGGATCCAAGAGACCCAGTACTTC
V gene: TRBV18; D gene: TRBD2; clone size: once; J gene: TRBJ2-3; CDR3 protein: CASSLLAGGTDTQYF; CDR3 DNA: TGTGCCAGCTCACTACTAGCGGGGGGCACAGATACGCAGTATTTT
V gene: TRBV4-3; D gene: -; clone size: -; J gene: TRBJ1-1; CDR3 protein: CASSQGQLLNTEAFF; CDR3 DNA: TGCGCCAGCAGCCAAGGACAGCTGTTGAACACTGAAGCTTTCTTT
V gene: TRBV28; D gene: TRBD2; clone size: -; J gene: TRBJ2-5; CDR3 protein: CASRSPTSGETQYF; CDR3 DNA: TGTGCCAGCAGATCCCCCACTAGCGGGGAGACCCAGTACTTC
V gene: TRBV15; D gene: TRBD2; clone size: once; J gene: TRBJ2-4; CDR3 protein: CATSRVPGLAGGWKNIQYF; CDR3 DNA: TGTGCCACCAGCAGAGTCCCGGGACTAGCGGGAGGTTGGAAAAACATTCAGTACTTC
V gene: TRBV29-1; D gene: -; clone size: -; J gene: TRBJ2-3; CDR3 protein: CSVEDRQGGEGDTQYF; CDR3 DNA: TGCAGCGTTGAAGATCGTCAAGGGGGGGAGGGAGATACGCAGTATTTT
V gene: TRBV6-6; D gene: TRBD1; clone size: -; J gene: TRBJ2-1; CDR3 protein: CASSDRGNEQFF; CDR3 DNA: TGTGCCAGCAGTGACAGGGGGAATGAGCAGTTCTTC
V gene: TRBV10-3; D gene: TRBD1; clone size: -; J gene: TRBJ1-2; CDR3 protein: CAISDRGNYGYTF; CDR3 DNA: TGTGCCATCAGCGACAGGGGTAACTATGGCTACACCTTC
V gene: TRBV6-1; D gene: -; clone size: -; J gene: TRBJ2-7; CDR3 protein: CASSEYGAYEQYF; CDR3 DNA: TGTGCCAGCAGTGAATACGGTGCCTACGAGCAGTACTTC
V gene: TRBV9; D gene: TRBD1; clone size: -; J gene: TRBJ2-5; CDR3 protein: CASSVYGGTGEETQYF; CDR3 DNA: TGTGCCAGCAGCGTATACGGGGGGACAGGGGAGGAGACCCAGTACTTC
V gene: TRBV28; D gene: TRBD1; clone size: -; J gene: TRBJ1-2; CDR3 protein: CASSLPGQGGGYTF; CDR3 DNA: TGTGCCAGCAGTTTACCTGGACAGGGGGGTGGCTACACCTTC
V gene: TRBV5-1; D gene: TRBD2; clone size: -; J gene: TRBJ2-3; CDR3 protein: CASSSVVLAGGKDTQYF; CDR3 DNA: TGCGCCAGCAGCTCAGTAGTACTAGCGGGAGGTAAAGATACGCAGTATTTT
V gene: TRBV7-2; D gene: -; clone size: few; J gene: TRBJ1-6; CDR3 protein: CASILAGEPSNSPLHF; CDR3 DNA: TGTGCCAGCATCCTTGCCGGGGAACCCTCTAATTCACCCCTCCACTTT
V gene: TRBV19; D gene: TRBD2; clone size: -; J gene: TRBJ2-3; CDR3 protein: CASSRGGDTQYF; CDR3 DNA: TGTGCCAGTAGTAGGGGGGGAGATACGCAGTATTTT
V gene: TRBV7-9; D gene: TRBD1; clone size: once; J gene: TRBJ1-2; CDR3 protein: CASSSDRGRDGYTF; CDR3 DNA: TGTGCCAGCAGCTCGGACAGGGGGCGTGACGGCTACACCTTC
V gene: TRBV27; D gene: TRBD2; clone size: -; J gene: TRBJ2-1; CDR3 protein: CASSFGQHGQRGGRNEQFF; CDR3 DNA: TGTGCCAGCAGTTTTGGTCAACATGGACAGCGGGGGGGCCGCAATGAGCAGTTCTTC
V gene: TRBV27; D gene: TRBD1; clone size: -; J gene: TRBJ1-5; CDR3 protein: CASRPWDRGGNQPQHF; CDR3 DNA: TGTGCCAGCAGACCGTGGGACAGGGGTGGCAATCAGCCCCAGCATTTT
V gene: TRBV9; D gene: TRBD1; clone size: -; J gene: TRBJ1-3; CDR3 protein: CASAAGTGALSGNTIYF; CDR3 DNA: TGTGCCAGCGCGGCCGGGACAGGGGCCCTCTCTGGAAACACCATATATTTT
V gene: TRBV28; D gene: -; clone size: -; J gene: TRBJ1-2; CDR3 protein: CASSFPNRAYGYTF; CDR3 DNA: TGTGCCAGCAGTTTTCCCAACAGGGCCTATGGCTACACCTTC
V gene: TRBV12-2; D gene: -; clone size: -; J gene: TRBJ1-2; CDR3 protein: CASRFWTVYGYTF; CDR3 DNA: TGTGCAAGTCGCTTCTGGACAGTCTATGGCTACACCTTC
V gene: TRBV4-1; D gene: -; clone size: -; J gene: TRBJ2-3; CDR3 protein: CASSPLGQFRTDTQYF; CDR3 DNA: TGCGCCAGCAGCCCACTCGGACAGTTCCGCACAGATACGCAGTATTTT
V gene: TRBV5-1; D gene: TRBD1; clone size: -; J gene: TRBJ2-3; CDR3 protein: CASSSGGRETDTQYF; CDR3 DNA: TGCGCCAGCAGCTCAGGGGGTAGGGAAACAGATACGCAGTATTTT
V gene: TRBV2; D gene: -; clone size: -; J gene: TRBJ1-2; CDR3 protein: CASSPRRQVTWGYTF; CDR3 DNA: TGTGCCAGCAGTCCACGCCGACAGGTTACTTGGGGCTACACCTTC
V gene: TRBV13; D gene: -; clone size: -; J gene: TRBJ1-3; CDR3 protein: CASSSGTSGNTIYF; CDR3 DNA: TGTGCCAGCAGCTCCGGGACAAGCGGAAACACCATATATTTT
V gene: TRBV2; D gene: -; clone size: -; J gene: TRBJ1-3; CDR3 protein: CASSEGVSGNTIYF; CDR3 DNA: TGTGCCAGCAGTGAAGGCGTCTCTGGAAACACCATATATTTT
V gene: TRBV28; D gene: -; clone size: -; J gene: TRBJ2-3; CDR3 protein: CASTETGLTQYF; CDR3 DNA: TGTGCCAGCACAGAGACAGGCCTAACGCAGTATTTT
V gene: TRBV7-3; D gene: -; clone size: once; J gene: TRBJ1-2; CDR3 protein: CASSLSGQQKSGYTF; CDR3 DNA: TGTGCCAGCAGCTTATCGGGTCAGCAAAAGTCTGGCTACACCTTC
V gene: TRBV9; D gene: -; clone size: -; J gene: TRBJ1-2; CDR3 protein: CASGRAGDGYTF; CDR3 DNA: TGTGCCAGCGGACGTGCAGGGGATGGCTACACCTTC
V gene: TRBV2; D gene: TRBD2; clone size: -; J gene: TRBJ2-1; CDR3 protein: CASSELARGEQFF; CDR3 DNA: TGTGCCAGCAGTGAACTGGCGCGGGGGGAGCAGTTCTTC
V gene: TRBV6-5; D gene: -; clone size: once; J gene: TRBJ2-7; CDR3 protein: CASSYKVEAYEQYF; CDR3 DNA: TGTGCCAGCAGTTATAAAGTGGAGGCCTACGAGCAGTACTTC